Following are 26 T cell receptor beta chains from one sample sequenced in a study of blood T cell repertoires in COVID-19. TCRdb's table, derived via immunoSEQ multiplex PCR, lists solely in-frame clones and lacks some. The table shows fewer than 250,000 clones, with 80% to 90% occurring only once. Sequencing was done on a sample of peripheral blood. The receptors here all came from a woman over 75 with acute or convalescent COVID-19.

The rearrangement uses TRBV18 and TRBJ2-5; 10 nucleotides agree with TRBD2. CDR3 length: 17 residues. Losses at the gene ends were 1 base for V and 5 bases for J; bases not matched to a gene: 10. Germline values: CDR1 KGHSH, CDR2 LQKENI. CDR3: CASSPLRLVAGGETQYF. In DNA form, the CDR3 reads TGTGCCAGCTCACCACTAAGGCTGGTAGCGGGAGGCGAGACCCAGTACTTC.

The J gene is TRBJ1-5, the V gene TRBV5-6; 7 bases line up with TRBD1. Germline loops: CDR1 SGHDT, CDR2 YYEEEE. This CDR3 is 16 amino acids long. Trimming at V came to 3 bases and at J to 4 bases, leaving 10 bases not matched to a gene. Here the CDR3 reads CASSSYTLQGNQPQHF. CDR3 coding DNA: TGTGCCAGCAGCTCTTATACTCTACAGGGGAATCAGCCCCAGCATTTT.

The gene calls are TRBV6-6 and TRBJ1-4, with TRBD1 identical over 10 bases. The germline gives CDR1 MNHNY, CDR2 SVGAGI (reference sequence). The CDR3 runs 16 residues. After removal of 2 bases from V and 6 bases from J, the junction contained 6 bases not matched to a gene. CDR3 sequence: CASSYPPGQGYEKLFF. CDR3 coding DNA: TGTGCCAGCAGTTACCCACCGGGACAGGGGTATGAAAAACTGTTTTTT.

The chain recombines TRBV27 with TRBJ1-4, with D possibly being TRBD1 (5 bases). CDR1 and CDR2 from the germline V gene are MNHEY and SMNVEV (reference sequence). CDR3 length: 15 residues. V lost 5 bases, J lost 6 bases, and 16 bases lay in between. In DNA form, the CDR3 reads TGTGCCAGCAGTCCCGCGGGGGGGGTAGATGAAAAACTGTTTTTT. Encoded protein: CASSPAGGVDEKLFF.

This clone was recorded once. V usage is TRBV5-8 and J usage is TRBJ1-6, with a tentative D call TRBD1 (6 bases). Germline V gene data show CDR1 as SGHTS and CDR2 as YDEGEE. The CDR3 runs to 12 residues. V dropped 6 bases and J dropped 14 bases, with 15 bases sitting between them. CDR3 nucleotides: TGTGCCAGCATTGTCGGGGGGGGCACCCTCCACTTT. It translates to CASIVGGGTLHF.

This clone has just a few counts. The V call is TRBV27, the J call TRBJ1-2; 9 bases line up with TRBD1. The germline gives CDR1 MNHEY, CDR2 SMNVEV (reference sequence). V was pared by 5 bases and J by 4 bases, with 17 bases of the junction left unmatched. This CDR3 contains 18 residues. CDR3: CASSPGGTGMWVGYGYTF. The CDR3 coding sequence is TGTGCCAGCAGTCCGGGGGGGACAGGGATGTGGGTGGGCTATGGCTACACCTTC.

V gene TRBV19 combines with J gene TRBJ1-2; D is uncertain. Trimming removed 5 bases at V and 2 bases at J, with 15 bases between. This CDR3 is built from 15 residues. Germline CDR1 is LNHDA and CDR2 is SQIVND (reference sequence). In DNA form, the CDR3 reads TGTGCCAGTAGTCCCACCATCTTGGCCAACTATGGCTACACCTTC. This codes for CASSPTILANYGYTF.

The V and J genes are TRBV19 and TRBJ2-7, with TRBD1 matching over 7 bases. The ends lost 6 bases at V and 2 bases at J; junction bases unmatched: 10. Germline V gene data show CDR1 as LNHDA and CDR2 as SQIVND (reference sequence). The CDR3 totals 15 residues. The chain's CDR3 is CASSGQEAITYEQYF. The CDR3 DNA sequence: TGTGCCAGTAGCGGACAGGAAGCCATAACCTACGAGCAGTACTTC.

V and J are TRBV7-3 and TRBJ2-1; 7 bases are a match to TRBD2. In germline, CDR1 is SGHTA, CDR2 FQGTGA. The CDR3 sequence is 15 residues long. The trim removed 4 bases at V and 4 bases at J, leaving 7 bases unmatched. The CDR3 protein is CASSSEAGLYNEQFF. The DNA for the CDR3 is TGTGCCAGCAGCTCAGAAGCGGGGCTTTACAATGAGCAGTTCTTC.

V gene TRBV7-6 combines with J gene TRBJ1-4; D gene ambiguous. CDR3 size: 14 residues. Germline assignment: CDR1 SGHVS and CDR2 FNYEAQ. V lost 0 bases and J 10 bases, leaving 12 bases between the germline ends. The DNA for the CDR3 is TGTGCCAGCAGCTTAGCCCGGCAGGAGGTAAAACTGTTTTTT. It is translated as CASSLARQEVKLFF. The complete variable domain, with remaining parts taken from reference TRBV7-6 and TRBJ1-4, reads GAGVSQSPRYKVTKRGQDVALRCDPISGHVSLYWYRQALGQGPEFLTYFNYEAQQDKSGLPNDRFSAERPEGSISTLTIQRTEQRDSAMYRCASSLARQEVKLFFGSGTQLSVL.

CDR3 DNA: TGTGCCAGTTCCGGCCAGGGGTTTGAAGCTTTCTTT. It encodes CASSGQGFEAFF. The chain couples TRBV19 to TRBJ1-1; TRBD1 is a possible D gene (6 bases). The germline V and J ends were trimmed by 8 bases and 7 bases, with 14 bases remaining between them. CDR3 length: 12 amino acids. CDR1 and CDR2 (germline): LNHDA, SQIVND (reference sequence).

V and J are TRBV7-3 and TRBJ2-3; 7 bases are a match to TRBD1. The CDR3 is 15 residues long. Per germline, CDR1 SGHTA and CDR2 FQGTGA. The V segment lost 2 bases and the J segment 10 bases; nucleotides outside the gene matches: 12. As DNA, the CDR3 is TGTGCCAGCAGCTTATCCCCCGGAGGACAGGTTCCGCAGTATTTT. Its protein is CASSLSPGGQVPQYF. Drawing the rest from reference TRBV7-3 and TRBJ2-3, the complete variable domain is GAGVSQTPSNKVTEKGKYVELRCDPISGHTALYWYRQSLGQGPEFLIYFQGTGAADDSGLPNDRFFAVRPEGSVSTLKIQRTERGDSAVYLCASSLSPGGQVPQYFGPGTRLTVL.

This sequence joins TRBV19 and TRBJ1-2; 9 bases are shared with TRBD1. CDR1 LNHDA and CDR2 SQIVND come from the germline V gene (reference sequence). The length of the CDR3 is 14 residues. Losses at the gene ends were 6 bases for V and 2 bases for J; bases not matched to a gene: 4. The CDR3 DNA reads as TGTGCCAGTAGCTATGGACAGGGGAACTATGGCTACACCTTC. Translation: CASSYGQGNYGYTF.

J is TRBJ2-1 and V is TRBV6-1; maybe TRBD2 (5 bases). From germline, CDR1 is MNHNS and CDR2 SASEGT. The V gene lost 1 base and the J gene lost 7 bases, with 17 bases spanning the gap. This CDR3 comprises 16 residues. For the CDR3, the DNA is TGTGCCAGCAGTGAAGTCTGGAGCCACGAGGGTAATGAGCAGTTCTTC. This encodes CASSEVWSHEGNEQFF.

This chain joins TRBV5-1 and TRBJ1-1, with D uncertain. V lost 5 bases and J lost 0, with 8 bases in between. The CDR3 is 13 residues long. Germline V gene lookup returns CDR1 SGHRS and CDR2 YFSETQ. CDR3 region: CASSPPLNTEAFF. For the CDR3, the DNA is TGCGCCAGCAGTCCTCCGTTGAACACTGAAGCTTTCTTT.

The chain is built from TRBV10-3 and TRBJ2-3; possibly TRBD2 for D (5 bases). CDR3 length equals 13 residues. The V gene lost 6 bases and the J gene lost 6 bases, with 13 bases spanning the gap. Germline V gene sequence: CDR1 ENHRY, CDR2 SYGVKD. The CDR3 sequence: CAIRDSQMDTQYF. As DNA, the CDR3 is TGTGCCATCAGGGACTCCCAGATGGATACGCAGTATTTT.

The chain couples TRBV5-5 to TRBJ2-7, with 11 positions matching TRBD2. There are 16 residues in the CDR3. Germline-derived CDR1 and CDR2 are SGHKS and YYEKEE (reference sequence). The J segment lost 7 bases and the V segment lost 2 bases, leaving 11 bases of the junction unmatched. The DNA of the CDR3 is TGTGCCAGCAGCTTTTCCCTAGCGGGAGGTTCGAGAGAGCAGTACTTC. Protein sequence: CASSFSLAGGSREQYF.

V gene TRBV5-1 combines with J gene TRBJ2-3; 12 bases are shared with TRBD2. V shed 0 bases and J 4 bases; nucleotides not matched to a gene: 0. CDR1 SGHRS and CDR2 YFSETQ come from the germline V gene. The CDR3 length is 15 residues. DNA of the CDR3: TGCGCCAGCAGCTTGGCTAGCGGGGGGGCAGATACGCAGTATTTT. Translated, it gives CASSLASGGADTQYF.

The CDR3 sequence: CASSQVRKGGGRSNEQFF. The CDR3 DNA sequence: TGCGCCAGCAGCCAAGTGCGGAAGGGGGGGGGCCGTAGCAATGAGCAGTTCTTC. The V and J genes are TRBV4-3 and TRBJ2-1, with D possibly matching TRBD2 (7 bases). Germline CDR1 LGHNA, CDR2 YSLEER. Trimming took 1 base from V and 6 from J, leaving 22 bases between them. This CDR3 is built from 18 residues.

J is TRBJ2-3 and V is TRBV2; D possibly corresponds to TRBD2 (6 bases). V shed 7 bases and J shed 4 bases, with 12 bases lying between them. Per the germline V gene, CDR1 is SNHLY and CDR2 is FYNNEI. This CDR3 has 13 residues. CDR3 region: CASMGLPPDTQYF. The CDR3, as DNA: TGTGCCAGCATGGGACTTCCCCCAGATACGCAGTATTTT.

The DNA of the CDR3 is TGTGCCAGCAGCCTGGACTACCAAGAGACCCAGTACTTC. It yields the protein CASSLDYQETQYF. The chain recombines TRBV7-3 with TRBJ2-5, with a weak D call TRBD2 (5 bases). V was trimmed by 5 bases and J by 0 bases, leaving 7 bases between them. Germline values: CDR1 SGHTA, CDR2 FQGTGA. The CDR3 loop spans 13 amino acids.

The sample holds one count of this clone. The V gene is TRBV12-2, the J gene TRBJ2-2; the table's D gene call, TRBD2, was not cross checked with the DNA. TRBV12-2 is a pseudogene locus. This CDR3 is built from 20 residues. CDR3 DNA: TGTGCAAGTCGCTTTAGTCGGGTCCTCTCCCTAGCGGGAGACTCCGGGGAGCTGTTTTTT. This codes for CASRFSRVLSLAGDSGELFF.

The chain is built from TRBV14 and TRBJ2-1; TRBD2 aligns across 13 bases. With 4 bases clipped from V and 10 bases from J, the junction kept 4 bases outside the gene matches. CDR3 size: 14 residues. CDR1 is SGHDN and CDR2 is FVKESK in the germline V gene. DNA for the CDR3: TGTGCCAGCAGCCTCGGACTAGCGGGGGTCGAGCAGTTCTTC. Translating it yields CASSLGLAGVEQFF. The full variable domain, its missing parts supplied by reference TRBV14 and TRBJ2-1, is EAGVTQFPSHSVIEKGQTVTLRCDPISGHDNLYWYRRVMGKEIKFLLHFVKESKQDESGMPNNRFLAERTGGTYSTLKVQPAELEDSGVYFCASSLGLAGVEQFFGPGTRLTVL.

This chain connects TRBV6-1 to TRBJ1-5, with D possibly matching TRBD1 (5 bases). Germline CDR1 and CDR2: MNHNS and SASEGT. This CDR3 is built from 15 residues. Trimming left V 1 base short and J 3 bases short, with 10 bases between. This CDR3 reads CASSEGGGANQPQHF. The DNA of the CDR3 is TGTGCCAGCAGTGAAGGAGGAGGGGCCAATCAGCCCCAGCATTTT.

This chain connects TRBV14 to TRBJ2-1; 8 bases align to TRBD1. Losses at the gene ends were 4 bases for V and 5 bases for J; bases not matched to a gene: 7. Germline CDR1 is SGHDN and CDR2 is FVKESK. The CDR3 runs 15 residues. In DNA, the CDR3 is TGTGCCAGCAGCCCAGGCAGGGGGCCTAACAATGAGCAGTTCTTC. This sequence encodes CASSPGRGPNNEQFF.

This clone was seen once. This chain uses TRBV27 with TRBJ1-5, with 7 bases matching TRBD1. Germline lookup yields CDR1 MNHEY and CDR2 SMNVEV (reference sequence). V was pared by 1 base and J by 4 bases, with 4 bases of the junction left unmatched. The CDR3 has 15 residues. The chain's CDR3 is CASSLYGTENQPQHF. In DNA form, the CDR3 reads TGTGCCAGCAGTTTATATGGGACAGAAAATCAGCCCCAGCATTTT.